One and the same sample provided the 5 T cell receptor beta chains below, sequenced in a study of glioma-infiltrating T cells after dendritic cell vaccination. This table comes from immunoSEQ multiplex PCR, and its TCRdb copy is limited to in-frame clones, with some not included. The top ten clones hold around 6.5% of a sample with almost 90,000 clones, about four fifths of them seen once. Sample time point: after dendritic cell vaccination, including at tumor progression/relapse. Material: blood, obtained after dendritic cell vaccination. The source of these receptors is a human donor with glioblastoma.

J is TRBJ1-1 and V is TRBV2, with TRBD1 as a possible D gene (6 bases). The CDR3 contains 13 residues. Germline lookup yields CDR1 SNHLY and CDR2 FYNNEI. With 8 bases removed from V and 2 bases from J, the gap between germline ends came to 12 bases. The CDR3 coding sequence is TGTGCCAGCTACAGGGACCTCAACACTGAAGCTTTCTTT. It is translated as CASYRDLNTEAFF.

V gene TRBV18 combines with J gene TRBJ1-1; weak D call: TRBD1 (6 bases). V was cut by 3 bases and J by 0 bases, with 8 bases left in between. Per germline, CDR1 KGHSH and CDR2 LQKENI. The CDR3 extends over 14 amino acids. This CDR3 reads CASSPDRMNTEAFF. CDR3 bases: TGTGCCAGCTCACCCGACAGGATGAACACTGAAGCTTTCTTT.

CDR3 DNA sequence: TGTGCCAGCAGTACCGAGTTAGGGACAGGAGATTCACCCCTCCACTTT. It yields the protein CASSTELGTGDSPLHF. The J gene is TRBJ1-6, the V gene TRBV6-6; the match to TRBD1 covers 8 bases. Looked up from germline, CDR1 is MNHNY and CDR2 is SVGAGI (reference sequence). This CDR3 region has 16 residues. The junction had 11 bases not matched to a gene; V was cut back by 5 bases and J by 8 bases.

V is TRBV4-3 and J is TRBJ2-7; TRBD2 matches at 7 bases. CDR1 is LGHNA and CDR2 is YSLEER in the germline V gene. Losses at the gene ends were 1 base for V and 0 bases for J; bases not matched to a gene: 3. The length of the CDR3 is 15 residues. The CDR3 spells CASSQARTSSYEQYF. The DNA of the CDR3 is TGCGCCAGCAGCCAAGCTAGGACTAGCTCCTACGAGCAGTACTTC.

A single count supports this clone. The J gene is TRBJ2-2, the V gene TRBV11-2; a weak D match, TRBD1 (6 bases). Trimming pared 6 bases from V and 2 bases from J, leaving 16 bases between. CDR3 size: 16 residues. CDR1 is SGHAT and CDR2 is FQNNGV in the germline V gene. CDR3 in DNA: TGTGCCAGCAGGTCAATTACAGGGTTCAACACCGGGGAGCTGTTTTTT. This encodes CASRSITGFNTGELFF. Using reference TRBV11-2 and TRBJ2-2 for the parts outside the CDR3, the full variable domain is EAGVAQSPRYKIIEKRQSVAFWCNPISGHATLYWYQQILGQGPKLLIQFQNNGVVDDSQLPKDRFSAERLKGVDSTLKIQPAKLEDSAVYLCASRSITGFNTGELFFGEGSRLTVL.